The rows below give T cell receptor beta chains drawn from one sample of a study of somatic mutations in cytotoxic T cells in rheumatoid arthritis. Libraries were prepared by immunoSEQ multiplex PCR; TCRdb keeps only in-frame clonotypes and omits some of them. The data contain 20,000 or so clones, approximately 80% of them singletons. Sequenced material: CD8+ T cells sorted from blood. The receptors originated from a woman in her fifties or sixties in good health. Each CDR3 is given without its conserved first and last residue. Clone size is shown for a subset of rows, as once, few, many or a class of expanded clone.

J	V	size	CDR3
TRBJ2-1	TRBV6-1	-	ASSEDGGPYNEQF
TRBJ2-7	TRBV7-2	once	ASSLVGDSSYEQY
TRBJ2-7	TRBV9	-	ASSIGQGVSYEQY
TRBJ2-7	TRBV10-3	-	AISEGLVGTYEQY
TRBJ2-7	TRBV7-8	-	ASSPGLAGGFLPYEQY
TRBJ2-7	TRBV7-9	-	ASSLEGRPSYEQY
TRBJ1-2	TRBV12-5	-	ASGLDTRPAGDGYT
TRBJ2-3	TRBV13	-	ASSPTPGTADTQY
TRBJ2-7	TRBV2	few	ASGGIVRYEQY
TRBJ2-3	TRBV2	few	ASSDQPGGRTQY
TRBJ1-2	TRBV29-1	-	SVEDVEANYGYT
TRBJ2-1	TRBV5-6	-	ASSLDGRTSGTNEQF
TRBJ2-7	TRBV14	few	ASSQIGVAGVYEQY
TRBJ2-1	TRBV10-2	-	ASQLAGGPSSYNEQF
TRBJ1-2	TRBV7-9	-	ASSPSNYGYT
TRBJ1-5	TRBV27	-	ASSSMSQPQH
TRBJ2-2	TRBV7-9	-	ASSPVNTGELF
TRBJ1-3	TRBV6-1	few	ASSPRDEGNTIY
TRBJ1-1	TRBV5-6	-	ASSFGTANTEAF
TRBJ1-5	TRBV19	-	ASSIKGEGQGYSNQPQH
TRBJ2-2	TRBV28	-	ASSTTGYAGELF
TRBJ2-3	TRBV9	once	ASSVGQGSTDTQY
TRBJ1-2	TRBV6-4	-	ASSDGGST
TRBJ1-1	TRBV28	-	ASSFVQNTEAF
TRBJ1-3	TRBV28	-	ASSSPHRFGNTIY
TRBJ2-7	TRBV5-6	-	ASSLGPGEGYEQY
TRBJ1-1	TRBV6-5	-	ASSPSVAMNTEAF
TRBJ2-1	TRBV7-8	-	ASSLSQYNEQF
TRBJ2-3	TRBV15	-	ATSRTGWGAADTQY
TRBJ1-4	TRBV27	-	ASSSDREGTNEKLF
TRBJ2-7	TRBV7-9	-	ASSPGTGIEQY
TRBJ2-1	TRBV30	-	AWSVGRNEQF
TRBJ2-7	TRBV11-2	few	ASSRSGGSYEQY
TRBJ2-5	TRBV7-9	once	ASRHETSGTGETQY
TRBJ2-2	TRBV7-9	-	ASMTGELF
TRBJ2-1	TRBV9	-	ASSPRTSGRAIPNEQF
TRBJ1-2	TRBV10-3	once	AISVAGDYGYT
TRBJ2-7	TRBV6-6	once	ASSSSGASSYEQY
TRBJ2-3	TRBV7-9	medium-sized	ASSLVTPCTQY
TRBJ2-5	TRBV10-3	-	AISEERVGETQY
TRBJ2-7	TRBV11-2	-	ASSLDPGTGADEQY
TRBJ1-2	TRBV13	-	ASSSYQGIKDYGYT
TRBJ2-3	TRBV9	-	ASSPGPAATDTQY
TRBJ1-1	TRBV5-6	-	ASSFGARFDTEAF
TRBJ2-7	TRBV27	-	ASSPLPGITSYEQY
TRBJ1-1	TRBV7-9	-	ASTPNTEAF
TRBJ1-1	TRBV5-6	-	ASSRNWGDTEAF
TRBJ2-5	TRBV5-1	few	ASRPAGIQETQY
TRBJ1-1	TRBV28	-	ASSLVTYDTEAF